Presented here are 29 T cell receptor beta chains from one specimen sequenced in a study of shared clonotypes between healthy human individuals. Produced via immunoSEQ multiplex PCR; TCRdb's table is partial and in-frame only. The table has about 2.3 million clones, more than 85% seen once. Sequencing used naive CD4+ T cells from PBMCs. Indicated subset: CD45RA+ positively selected. These receptors all come from a man aged 18 to 29 in good health. Some clones in this sample may be carry-over from other donors' samples.

Comments on this clone: Within the sample, other DNA sequences also encode this same CDR3. This chain joins TRBV6-5 and TRBJ1-2, with a tentative D call TRBD1 (5 bases). Germline V gives CDR1 MNHEY, CDR2 SVGAGI. Trimming cost V 0 bases and J 3 bases, with 8 bases left between them. This CDR3 is built from 14 residues. The CDR3 loop reads CASSYSLGDYGYTF. CDR3 DNA: TGTGCCAGCAGTTACTCGTTGGGGGACTATGGCTACACCTTC.

The chain carries TRBV9 and TRBJ1-1; D is uncertain. The germline gives CDR1 SGDLS, CDR2 YYNGEE. V lost 4 bases to trimming and J lost 1 base, with 11 bases between them. This CDR3 contains 14 residues. CDR3 residues: CASSPRFSNTEAFF. The CDR3, as DNA: TGTGCCAGCAGCCCCCGTTTTTCGAACACTGAAGCTTTCTTT.

The rearrangement links TRBV7-2 to TRBJ1-2; TRBD1 matches 8 bases. CDR3 length equals 18 residues. V gave up 7 bases and J gave up 6 bases; unmatched junction bases: 22. Germline CDR1 and CDR2: SGHTA and FQGNSA. CDR3 nucleotides: TGTGCCAGCACCTTCATCTTACCAGGGGGCGGAAGGCCTGATGGCTACACCTTC. Its translation: CASTFILPGGGRPDGYTF.

This sequence joins TRBV5-6 and TRBJ2-2; D is undetermined. Germline V gene sequence: CDR1 SGHDT, CDR2 YYEEEE. The CDR3 totals 13 residues. Trimming took 3 bases from V and 7 from J, leaving 10 bases between them. The CDR3 DNA follows: TGTGCCAGCAGCTATAGGGAAAGCGGGGAGCTGTTTTTT. Protein: CASSYRESGELFF.

The chain uses TRBV19 and TRBJ2-7; D might be TRBD1 (5 bases). This CDR3 comprises 14 residues. Per the germline V gene, CDR1 is LNHDA and CDR2 is SQIVND (reference sequence). The V end was cut by 5 bases, the J end by 2 bases, with 13 bases between. The CDR3 spells CASSPTVQTYEQYF. The CDR3 nucleotides are TGTGCCAGTAGTCCGACAGTGCAAACCTACGAGCAGTACTTC.

The chain couples TRBV5-5 to TRBJ2-2, with 8 nucleotides matching TRBD2. The CDR3 totals 15 residues. The germline V gene has CDR1 SGHKS and CDR2 YYEKEE (reference sequence). The J segment lost 3 bases and the V segment lost 4 bases, leaving 5 bases of the junction unmatched. CDR3 in DNA: TGTGCCAGCAGCACAGGACTAGCAGACACCGGGGAGCTGTTTTTT. It encodes CASSTGLADTGELFF.

The chain couples TRBV29-1 to TRBJ2-1, with 13 bases lining up with TRBD2. V trimming: 5 bases; J trimming: 7 bases; junction bases outside the gene matches: 8. The CDR3 totals 15 residues. The germline CDR1 and CDR2 sequences are SQVTM and ANQGSEA. Here the CDR3 DNA reads TGCAGCGTTTGGACTAGCGGGAGTATGGGGAATGAGCAGTTCTTC. Amino acids: CSVWTSGSMGNEQFF.

This chain uses TRBV29-1 with TRBJ2-7; the D is unclear. Trimming pared 8 bases from V and 0 bases from J, leaving 14 bases between. CDR1 is SQVTM and CDR2 is ANQGSEA in the germline V gene. CDR3 length equals 13 residues. CDR3 sequence: CSYRSTLSYEQYF. CDR3 bases: TGCAGCTACCGATCGACACTCTCCTACGAGCAGTACTTC.

V and J are TRBV29-1 and TRBJ2-1; no firm D call. Trimming stripped 7 bases from V and 2 bases from J, with 21 bases between. Looked up from germline, CDR1 is SQVTM and CDR2 is ANQGSEA. This CDR3 spans 16 amino acids. DNA of the CDR3: TGCAGCGGAAAGGTAGGGATGGGCTTCACCTACAATGAGCAGTTCTTC. Amino acid sequence: CSGKVGMGFTYNEQFF.

This sequence joins TRBV6-5 and TRBJ2-1, with TRBD2 as a possible D gene (5 bases). This CDR3 comprises 14 residues. Trimming took 6 bases from V and 3 from J, leaving 12 bases between them. Germline V gene sequence: CDR1 MNHEY, CDR2 SVGAGI. In DNA, the CDR3 is TGTGCCAGCAGCCCCCACGCGGGCTACAATGAGCAGTTCTTC. Translated, it gives CASSPHAGYNEQFF.

V usage is TRBV7-2 and J usage is TRBJ2-6; D is tentatively TRBD1 or TRBD2 (7 bases each). The CDR3 sequence is 17 residues long. Trimming pared 5 bases from V and 2 bases from J, leaving 16 bases between. Germline V gives CDR1 SGHTA, CDR2 FQGNSA. Written as DNA, the CDR3 is TGTGCCAGCAGCACCCGGGGAGGGGGCGCTGGGGCCAACGTCCTGACTTTC. This encodes CASSTRGGGAGANVLTF.

This clone has just one count. The chain joins TRBV7-2 to TRBJ2-2, with D hard to call. V dropped 3 bases and J dropped 0 bases, with 11 bases sitting between them. CDR1 is SGHTA, CDR2 FQGNSA, per germline. This CDR3 is 16 amino acids long. CDR3: CASSLSGPTNTGELFF. The CDR3 bases are TGTGCCAGCAGCTTGTCCGGGCCGACGAACACCGGGGAGCTGTTTTTT.

As concerns this clone: Other nucleotide sequences in the sample specify the same CDR3. The chain employs TRBV18 and TRBJ1-4; TRBD1 matches at 9 bases. Germline V gene data show CDR1 as KGHSH and CDR2 as LQKENI. V gave up 3 bases and J gave up 8 bases; unmatched junction bases: 7. This CDR3 comprises 15 residues. The CDR3 is CASSPRTGDNEKLFF. The CDR3 region has the DNA TGTGCCAGCTCACCCCGGACAGGGGATAACGAAAAACTGTTTTTT.

The chain joins TRBV18 to TRBJ2-1; 9 positions agree with TRBD1. Germline lookup yields CDR1 KGHSH and CDR2 LQKENI. With V trimmed by 6 bases and J by 4 bases, 10 bases remained unmatched. The CDR3 has 16 residues. CDR3 residues: CASSPRGQGGYNEQFF. The CDR3 DNA follows: TGTGCCAGCTCGCCTCGGGGACAGGGCGGATACAATGAGCAGTTCTTC. The variable domain in full, with the rest retrieved from reference TRBV18 and TRBJ2-1, is NAGVMQNPRHLVRRRGQEARLRCSPMKGHSHVYWYRQLPEEGLKFMVYLQKENIIDESGMPKERFSAEFPKEGPSILRIQQVVRGDSAAYFCASSPRGQGGYNEQFFGPGTRLTVL.

This rearrangement joins TRBV7-2 to TRBJ2-3; TRBD2 aligns across 11 bases. The CDR3 is 16 residues long. Germline loops: CDR1 SGHTA, CDR2 FQGNSA. V dropped 5 bases and J dropped 4; count of bases not matched to a gene: 8. In nucleotides, the CDR3 is TGTGCCAGCAGCCCCGCCATAGCGGGAGGGTCAGATACGCAGTATTTT. It translates to CASSPAIAGGSDTQYF.

A remark on this clone: The sample has other DNA sequences that encode this CDR3 too. This chain uses TRBV5-1 with TRBJ2-7, with D perhaps TRBD2 (6 bases). V was trimmed by 0 bases and J by 2 bases, leaving 12 bases between them. The CDR3 contains 15 residues. Germline CDR1 SGHRS, CDR2 YFSETQ. In DNA, the CDR3 is TGCGCCAGCAGCTTGGCTGCCGGCGGGACCTACGAGCAGTACTTC. Its translation: CASSLAAGGTYEQYF.

With regard to this clone: Other DNA sequences in this sample translate to the same CDR3. The chain carries TRBV18 and TRBJ2-5; D may be TRBD1 (6 bases). Germline CDR1 and CDR2: KGHSH and LQKENI. This CDR3 is built from 14 residues. With 3 bases removed from V and 3 bases from J, the gap between germline ends came to 11 bases. The CDR3 reads CASSPRGSEETQYF. CDR3 sequence (DNA): TGTGCCAGCTCACCGAGGGGGTCCGAAGAGACCCAGTACTTC.

This clone was seen a single time. CDR3 protein: CASSSVSGWTPDTQYF. The CDR3 region has the DNA TGTGCCAGCAGCTCAGTATCCGGATGGACCCCCGATACGCAGTATTTT. V gene TRBV13 combines with J gene TRBJ2-3; the D is unclear. The CDR3 totals 16 residues. Germline CDR1 is PRHDT and CDR2 is FYEKMQ (reference sequence). V was shortened by 4 bases and J by 6 bases, with 20 bases between the two germline ends.

The rearrangement links TRBV5-4 to TRBJ1-2; D might be TRBD1 (6 bases). Trimming shortened V by 4 bases and J by 5 bases, and 12 bases separated the two germline ends. The CDR3 has 13 residues. Germline V CDR1 and CDR2: SGHNT, YYREEE (reference sequence). CDR3 amino acids: CASSPDRLYGYTF. In nucleotides, the CDR3 is TGTGCCAGCAGCCCGGACAGACTATATGGCTACACCTTC.

About this clone itself: Other DNA variants within this sample encode the same CDR3. CDR3 residues: CASSLVGGGEQFF. The CDR3 bases are TGTGCCAGCAGCTTAGTAGGGGGAGGCGAGCAGTTCTTC. The rearrangement joins TRBV7-9 to TRBJ2-1, with D perhaps given as TRBD1 or TRBD2 (6 bases each). This CDR3 is 13 amino acids long. Per germline, CDR1 SEHNR and CDR2 FQNEAQ (reference sequence). Deletions cut 1 base from V and 10 bases from J, with 11 bases between.

V usage is TRBV15 and J usage is TRBJ1-1; tentatively, D is TRBD1 (5 bases). CDR1 is LNHNV, CDR2 YYDKDF, per germline (reference sequence). CDR3 size: 13 residues. V shed 4 bases and J shed 11 bases, with 17 bases lying between them. CDR3 region: CATSIYRDAGAFF. DNA for the CDR3: TGTGCCACCAGCATATATCGGGACGCGGGGGCTTTCTTT.

J is TRBJ2-1 and V is TRBV6-5; D gene ambiguous. Germline loops: CDR1 MNHEY, CDR2 SVGAGI. The CDR3 consists of 14 residues. V was cut by 0 bases and J by 8 bases, with 11 bases left in between. The CDR3 here is CASSYSQSIDEQFF. CDR3 nucleotides: TGTGCCAGCAGTTACTCCCAATCTATCGATGAGCAGTTCTTC.

The rearrangement links TRBV10-3 to TRBJ1-1, with 8 bases identical to TRBD1. Germline assignment: CDR1 ENHRY and CDR2 SYGVKD. The J segment lost 4 bases and the V segment lost 7 bases, leaving 8 bases of the junction unmatched. The CDR3 is made up of 14 amino acids. Here the CDR3 DNA reads TGTGCCATCAAAAGTACAGGGGGGGTCACTGAAGCTTTCTTT. Translation gives CAIKSTGGVTEAFF.

As DNA, the CDR3 is TGTGCCAGCACCAAGATCACCGGGGCGGACACTGAAGCTTTCTTT. Residues: CASTKITGADTEAFF. The chain uses TRBV2 and TRBJ1-1; possibly TRBD1 for D (5 bases). CDR3 length: 15 amino acids. Between the trimmed V and J ends, which lost 7 bases and 3 bases, there was a span of 18 bases. From germline, CDR1 is SNHLY and CDR2 FYNNEI.

The gene calls are TRBV11-2 and TRBJ2-3; 8 positions agree with TRBD1. This CDR3 has 15 amino acids. V was clipped by 3 bases and J by 1 base; unmatched bases: 3. CDR1 and CDR2 from the germline V gene are SGHAT and FQNNGV. Here the CDR3 reads CASSFETGGTDTQYF. In nucleotides, the CDR3 is TGTGCCAGCAGCTTTGAGACAGGGGGCACAGATACGCAGTATTTT. Full variable domain (missing parts from reference TRBV11-2 and TRBJ2-3): EAGVAQSPRYKIIEKRQSVAFWCNPISGHATLYWYQQILGQGPKLLIQFQNNGVVDDSQLPKDRFSAERLKGVDSTLKIQPAKLEDSAVYLCASSFETGGTDTQYFGPGTRLTVL.

Here the CDR3 reads CASSILDSSTDTQYF. CDR3 bases: TGTGCCAGTAGTATTCTGGACTCTAGCACAGATACGCAGTATTTT. The chain uses TRBV19 and TRBJ2-3, with D maybe TRBD2 (5 bases). Per the germline V gene, CDR1 is LNHDA and CDR2 is SQIVND (reference sequence). The CDR3 length is 15 residues. V gave up 3 bases and J gave up 0 bases, with 10 bases separating them.

The rearrangement uses TRBV6-5 and TRBJ1-2, with no clear D. The CDR3 sequence is 13 residues long. Germline CDR1 MNHEY, CDR2 SVGAGI. Trimming took off 4 bases at V and 4 bases at J, with 10 bases between the two ends. CDR3 protein: CASSSAGAYGYTF. In DNA form, the CDR3 reads TGTGCCAGCAGTTCTGCAGGCGCCTATGGCTACACCTTC.

This chain links TRBV28 with TRBJ1-1, with unresolved D. V was trimmed by 4 bases and J by 0 bases, leaving 9 bases between them. Germline lookup yields CDR1 MDHEN and CDR2 SYDVKM. The CDR3 spans 14 residues. The CDR3 here is CASSSWALNTEAFF. CDR3 bases: TGTGCCAGCAGTTCGTGGGCCTTGAACACTGAAGCTTTCTTT.

A note on this clone: The same CDR3 arises from other DNA sequences in this sample as well. V is TRBV11-3 and J is TRBJ2-2; D gene uncertain. Trimming pared 4 bases from V and 6 bases from J, leaving 3 bases between. This CDR3 spans 11 amino acids. The V gene's germline CDR1 is SGHNT and CDR2 YENEEA. CDR3 bases: TGTGCCAGCAGCTCGGCCGGGGAGCTGTTTTTT. As protein: CASSSAGELFF.